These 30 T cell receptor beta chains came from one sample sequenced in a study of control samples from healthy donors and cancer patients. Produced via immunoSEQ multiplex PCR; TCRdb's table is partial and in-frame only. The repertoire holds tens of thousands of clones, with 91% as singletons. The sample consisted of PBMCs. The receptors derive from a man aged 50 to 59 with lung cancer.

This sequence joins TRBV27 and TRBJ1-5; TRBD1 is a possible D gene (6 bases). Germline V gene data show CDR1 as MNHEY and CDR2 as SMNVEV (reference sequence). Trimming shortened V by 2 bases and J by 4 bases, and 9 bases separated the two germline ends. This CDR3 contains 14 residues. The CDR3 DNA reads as TGTGCCAGCAGTTTAGACAGGTATAATCAGCCCCAGCATTTT. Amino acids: CASSLDRYNQPQHF.

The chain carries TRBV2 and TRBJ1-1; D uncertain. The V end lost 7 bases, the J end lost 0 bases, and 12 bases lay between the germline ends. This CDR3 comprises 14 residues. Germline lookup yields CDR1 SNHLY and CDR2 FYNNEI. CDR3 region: CASKPGNMNTEAFF. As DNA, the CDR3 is TGTGCCAGCAAGCCAGGCAACATGAACACTGAAGCTTTCTTT. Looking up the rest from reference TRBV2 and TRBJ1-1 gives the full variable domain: EPEVTQTPSHQVTQMGQEVILRCVPISNHLYFYWYRQILGQKVEFLVSFYNNEISEKSEIFDDQFSVERPDGSNFTLKIRSTKLEDSAMYFCASKPGNMNTEAFFGQGTRLTVV.

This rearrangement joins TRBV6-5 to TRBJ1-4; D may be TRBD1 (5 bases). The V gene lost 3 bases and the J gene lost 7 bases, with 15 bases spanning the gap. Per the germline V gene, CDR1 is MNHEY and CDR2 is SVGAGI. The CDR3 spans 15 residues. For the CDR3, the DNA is TGTGCCAGCAGTTATGGGTGGGGGGACGTTGAAAAACTGTTTTTT. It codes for CASSYGWGDVEKLFF.

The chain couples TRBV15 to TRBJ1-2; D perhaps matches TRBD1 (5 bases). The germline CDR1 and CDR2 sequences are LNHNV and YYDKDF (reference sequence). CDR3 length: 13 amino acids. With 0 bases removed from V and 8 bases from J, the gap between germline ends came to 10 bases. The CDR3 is CATSRDRAGGYTF. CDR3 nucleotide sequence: TGTGCCACCAGCAGAGATCGGGCAGGGGGCTACACCTTC.

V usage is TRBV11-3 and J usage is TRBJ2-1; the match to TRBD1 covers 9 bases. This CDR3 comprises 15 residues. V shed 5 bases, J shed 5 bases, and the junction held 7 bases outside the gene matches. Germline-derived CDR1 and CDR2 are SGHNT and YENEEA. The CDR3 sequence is CASSIGTGIHNEQFF. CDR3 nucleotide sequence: TGTGCCAGCAGCATCGGGACAGGGATCCACAATGAGCAGTTCTTC.

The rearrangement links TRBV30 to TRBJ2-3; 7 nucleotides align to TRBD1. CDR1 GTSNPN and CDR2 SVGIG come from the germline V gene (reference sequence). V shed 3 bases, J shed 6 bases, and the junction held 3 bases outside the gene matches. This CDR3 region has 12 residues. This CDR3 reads CAWRGGADTQYF. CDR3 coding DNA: TGTGCCTGGAGAGGGGGCGCGGATACGCAGTATTTT.

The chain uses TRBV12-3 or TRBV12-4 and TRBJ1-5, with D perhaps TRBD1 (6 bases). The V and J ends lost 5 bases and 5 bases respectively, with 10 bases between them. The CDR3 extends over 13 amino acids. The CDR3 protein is CASSQGRDQPQHF. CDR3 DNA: TGTGCCAGCAGTCAGGGGAGGGATCAGCCCCAGCATTTT.

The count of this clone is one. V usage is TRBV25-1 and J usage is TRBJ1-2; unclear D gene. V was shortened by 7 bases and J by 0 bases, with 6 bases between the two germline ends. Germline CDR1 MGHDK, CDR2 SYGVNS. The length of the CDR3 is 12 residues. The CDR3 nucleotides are TGTGCCAGCAAGGGCCCTAACTATGGCTACACCTTC. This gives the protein CASKGPNYGYTF.

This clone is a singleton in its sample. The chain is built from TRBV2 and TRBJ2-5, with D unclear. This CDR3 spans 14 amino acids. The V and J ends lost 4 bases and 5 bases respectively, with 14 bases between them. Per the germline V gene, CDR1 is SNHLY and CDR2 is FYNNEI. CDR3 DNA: TGTGCCAGCAGTGGTTTAACACCGGAGGAGACCCAGTACTTC. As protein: CASSGLTPEETQYF.

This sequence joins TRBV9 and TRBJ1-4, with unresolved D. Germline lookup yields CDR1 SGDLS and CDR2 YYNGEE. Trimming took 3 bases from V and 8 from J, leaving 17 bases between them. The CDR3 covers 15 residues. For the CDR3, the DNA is TGTGCCAGCAGCGCCGACGGACGGTTTTCGGAAAAACTGTTTTTT. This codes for CASSADGRFSEKLFF.

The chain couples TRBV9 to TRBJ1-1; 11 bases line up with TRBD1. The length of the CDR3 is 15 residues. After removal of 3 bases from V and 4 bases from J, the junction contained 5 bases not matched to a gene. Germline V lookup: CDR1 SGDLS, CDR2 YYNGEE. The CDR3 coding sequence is TGTGCCAGCAGCGGGGGACAGGGGGGGACCACTGAAGCTTTCTTT. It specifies CASSGGQGGTTEAFF.

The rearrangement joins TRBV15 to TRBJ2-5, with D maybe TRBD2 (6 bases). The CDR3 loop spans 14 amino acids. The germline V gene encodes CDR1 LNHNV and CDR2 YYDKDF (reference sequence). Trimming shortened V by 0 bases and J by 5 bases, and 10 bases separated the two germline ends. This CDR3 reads CATSRDLAPETQYF. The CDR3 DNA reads TGTGCCACCAGCAGAGATCTAGCGCCTGAGACCCAGTACTTC.

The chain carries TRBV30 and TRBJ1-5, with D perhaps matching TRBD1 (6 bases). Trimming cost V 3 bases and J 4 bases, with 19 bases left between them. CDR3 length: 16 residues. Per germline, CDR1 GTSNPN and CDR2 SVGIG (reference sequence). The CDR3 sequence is CAWSATGAMGNQPQHF. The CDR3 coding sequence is TGTGCCTGGAGCGCGACGGGGGCTATGGGAAATCAGCCCCAGCATTTT.

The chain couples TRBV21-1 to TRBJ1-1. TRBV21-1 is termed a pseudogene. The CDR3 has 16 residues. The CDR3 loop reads CASSKKVPAMNTEAFF. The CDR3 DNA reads TGTGCCAGCAGCAAAAAGGTACCGGCGATGAACACTGAAGCTTTCTTT.

CDR3 amino acids: CASGGEETQYF. The CDR3 DNA reads TGTGCCAGCGGGGGGGAAGAGACCCAGTACTTC. The chain has TRBV2 and TRBJ2-5; 7 bases line up with TRBD2. V shed 8 bases, J shed 3 bases, and the junction held 0 bases outside the gene matches. This CDR3 has 11 amino acids. CDR1 SNHLY and CDR2 FYNNEI come from the germline V gene.

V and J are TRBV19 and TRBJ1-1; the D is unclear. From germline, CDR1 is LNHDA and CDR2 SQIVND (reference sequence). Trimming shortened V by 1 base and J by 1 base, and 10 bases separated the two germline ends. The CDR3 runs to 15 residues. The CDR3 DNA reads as TGTGCCAGTAGTATAGGACCCCTACAGAACACTGAAGCTTTCTTT. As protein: CASSIGPLQNTEAFF. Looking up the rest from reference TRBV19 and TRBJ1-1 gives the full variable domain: DGGITQSPKYLFRKEGQNVTLSCEQNLNHDAMYWYRQDPGQGLRLIYYSQIVNDFQKGDIAEGYSVSREKKESFPLTVTSAQKNPTAFYLCASSIGPLQNTEAFFGQGTRLTVV.

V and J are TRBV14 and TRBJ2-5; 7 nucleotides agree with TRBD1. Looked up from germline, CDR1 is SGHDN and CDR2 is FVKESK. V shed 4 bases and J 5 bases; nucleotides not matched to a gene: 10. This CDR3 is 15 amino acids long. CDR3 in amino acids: CASSPTLTGVETQYF. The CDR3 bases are TGTGCCAGCAGCCCAACACTCACAGGGGTGGAGACCCAGTACTTC.

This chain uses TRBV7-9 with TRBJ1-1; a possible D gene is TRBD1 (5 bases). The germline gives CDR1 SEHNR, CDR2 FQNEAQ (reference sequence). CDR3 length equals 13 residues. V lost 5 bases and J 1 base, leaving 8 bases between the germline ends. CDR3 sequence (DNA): TGTGCCAGCAGCCCCGGGGGGAACACTGAAGCTTTCTTT. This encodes CASSPGGNTEAFF. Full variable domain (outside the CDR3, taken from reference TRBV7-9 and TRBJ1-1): DTGVSQNPRHKITKRGQNVTFRCDPISEHNRLYWYRQTLGQGPEFLTYFQNEAQLEKSRLLSDRFSAERPKGSFSTLEIQRTEQGDSAMYLCASSPGGNTEAFFGQGTRLTVV.

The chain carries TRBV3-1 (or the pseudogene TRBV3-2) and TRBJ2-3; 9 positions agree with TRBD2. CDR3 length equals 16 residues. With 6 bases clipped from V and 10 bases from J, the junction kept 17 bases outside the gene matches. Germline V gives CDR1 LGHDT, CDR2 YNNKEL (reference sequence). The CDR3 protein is CASSQFTGLAAVAQYF. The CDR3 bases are TGTGCCAGCAGTCAATTTACGGGACTAGCAGCCGTGGCGCAGTATTTT.

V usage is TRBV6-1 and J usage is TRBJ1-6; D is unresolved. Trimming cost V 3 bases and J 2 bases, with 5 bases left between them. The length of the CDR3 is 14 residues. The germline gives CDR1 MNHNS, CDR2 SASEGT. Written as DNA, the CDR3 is TGTGCCAGCAGTGAGACACCCTATAATTCACCCCTCCACTTT. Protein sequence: CASSETPYNSPLHF.

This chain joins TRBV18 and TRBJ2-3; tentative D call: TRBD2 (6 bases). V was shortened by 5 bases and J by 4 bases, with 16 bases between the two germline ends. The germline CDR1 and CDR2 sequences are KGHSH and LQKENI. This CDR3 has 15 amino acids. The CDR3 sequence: CASSGWDLSADTQYF. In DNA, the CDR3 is TGTGCCAGCTCAGGATGGGACTTATCCGCAGATACGCAGTATTTT.

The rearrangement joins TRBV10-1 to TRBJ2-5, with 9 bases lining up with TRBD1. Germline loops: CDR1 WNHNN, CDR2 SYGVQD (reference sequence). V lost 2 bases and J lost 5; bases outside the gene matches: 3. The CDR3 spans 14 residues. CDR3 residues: CASSEGTGTETQYF. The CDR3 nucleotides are TGCGCCAGCAGTGAGGGGACAGGGACGGAGACCCAGTACTTC.

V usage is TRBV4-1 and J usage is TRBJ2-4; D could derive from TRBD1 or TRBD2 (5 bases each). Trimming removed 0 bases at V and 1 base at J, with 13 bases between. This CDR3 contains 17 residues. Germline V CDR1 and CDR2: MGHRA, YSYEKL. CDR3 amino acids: CASSQDGTETAKNIQYF. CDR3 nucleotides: TGCGCCAGCAGCCAAGACGGGACGGAAACGGCCAAAAACATTCAGTACTTC.

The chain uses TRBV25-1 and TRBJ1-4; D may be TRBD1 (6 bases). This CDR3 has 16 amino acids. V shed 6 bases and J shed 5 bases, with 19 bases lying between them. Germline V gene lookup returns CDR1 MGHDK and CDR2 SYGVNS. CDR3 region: CASSRQGGGVNEKLFF. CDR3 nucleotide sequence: TGTGCCAGCAGCAGACAAGGGGGAGGAGTAAATGAAAAACTGTTTTTT. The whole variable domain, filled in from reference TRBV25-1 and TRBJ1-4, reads EADIYQTPRYLVIGTGKKITLECSQTMGHDKMYWYQQDPGMELHLIHYSYGVNSTEKGDLSSESTVSRIRTEHFPLTLESARPSHTSQYLCASSRQGGGVNEKLFFGSGTQLSVL.

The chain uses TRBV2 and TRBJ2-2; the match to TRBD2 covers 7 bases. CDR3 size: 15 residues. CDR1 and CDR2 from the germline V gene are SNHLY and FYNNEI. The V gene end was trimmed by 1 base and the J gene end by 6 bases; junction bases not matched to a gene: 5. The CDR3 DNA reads TGTGCCAGCAGTGAAGAAGCGGGGATGGCCGGGGAGCTGTTTTTT. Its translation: CASSEEAGMAGELFF.

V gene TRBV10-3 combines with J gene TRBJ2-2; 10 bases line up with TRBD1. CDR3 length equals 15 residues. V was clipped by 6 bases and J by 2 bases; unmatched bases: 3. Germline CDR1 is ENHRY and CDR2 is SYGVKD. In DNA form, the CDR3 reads TGTGCCATCAGCCGGGACAGGGGAAACACCGGGGAGCTGTTTTTT. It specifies CAISRDRGNTGELFF.

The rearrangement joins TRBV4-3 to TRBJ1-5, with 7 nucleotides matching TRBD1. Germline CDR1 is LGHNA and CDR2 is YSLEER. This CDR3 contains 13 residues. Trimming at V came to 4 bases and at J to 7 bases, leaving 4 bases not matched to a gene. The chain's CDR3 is CASSRDRAQPQHF. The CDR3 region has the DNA TGCGCCAGCAGCCGTGACAGGGCGCAGCCCCAGCATTTT.

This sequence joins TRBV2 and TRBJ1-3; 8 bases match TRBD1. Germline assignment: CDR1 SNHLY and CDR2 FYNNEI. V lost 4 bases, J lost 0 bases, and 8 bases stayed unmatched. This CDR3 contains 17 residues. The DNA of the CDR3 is TGTGCCAGCAGTGGCCGGGGGGGACAGGTCTCTGGAAACACCATATATTTT. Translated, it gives CASSGRGGQVSGNTIYF.

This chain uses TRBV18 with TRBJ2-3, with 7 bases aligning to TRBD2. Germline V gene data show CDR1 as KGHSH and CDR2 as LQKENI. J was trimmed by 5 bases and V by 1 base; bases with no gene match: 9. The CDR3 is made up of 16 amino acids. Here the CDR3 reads CASSPRPGGNVDTQYF. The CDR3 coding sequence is TGTGCCAGCTCACCACGCCCCGGGGGGAACGTAGATACGCAGTATTTT.

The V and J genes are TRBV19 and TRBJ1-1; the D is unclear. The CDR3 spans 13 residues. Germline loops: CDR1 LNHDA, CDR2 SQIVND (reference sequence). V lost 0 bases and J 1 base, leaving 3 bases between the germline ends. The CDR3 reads CASSIDWNTEAFF. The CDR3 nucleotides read TGTGCCAGTAGTATAGATTGGAACACTGAAGCTTTCTTT. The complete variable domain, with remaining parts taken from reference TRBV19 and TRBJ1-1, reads DGGITQSPKYLFRKEGQNVTLSCEQNLNHDAMYWYRQDPGQGLRLIYYSQIVNDFQKGDIAEGYSVSREKKESFPLTVTSAQKNPTAFYLCASSIDWNTEAFFGQGTRLTVV.